This T cell receptor (beta chain) comes out of a study of neoadjuvant anti-PD-1 for oral cavity cancer. Study-wide context: Patients without progression got a fourth dose around day 43.

Broader study findings: PBMC Gini-index clonality exceeded responders' in non-responders post-nivolumab.

Indicated time point: after neoadjuvant nivolumab, at surgical resection. About this clone itself: The antigen is undetermined.

Sequencing was performed with immunoSEQ multiplex PCR; in TCRdb, only in-frame clones are kept and a portion is missing. Of thousands of clones in the sample, about 80% are singletons; the top ten hold roughly 3.7%. This CDR3 contains 12 residues. The germline gives CDR1 SEHNR, CDR2 FQNEAQ (reference sequence). Trimming removed 6 bases at V and 5 bases at J, with 11 bases between. This sequence was found in a person aged 40 to 85 with oral cavity squamous cell carcinoma. The genes are TRBV7-9 and TRBJ2-7; D may be TRBD1 or TRBD2 (5 bases each). This specimen was PBMCs, taken after nivolumab (anti-PD-1) treatment. The CDR3 bases are TGTGCCAGCAGTCTGATGGGGGACGAGCAGTACTTC. Translating gives CASSLMGDEQYF.